This TCR beta chain was identified in a study of T cell responses to AZD1222 COVID-19 vaccine. The CDR3 totals 13 residues. The germline V gene encodes CDR1 MDHEN and CDR2 SYDVKM. V lost 4 bases and J 6 bases, leaving 10 bases between the germline ends. This table comes from immunoSEQ multiplex PCR, and its TCRdb copy is limited to in-frame clones, with some not included. The sample comprises 75,000 to 100,000 clones, approximately 88% of which are singletons, and less than 3.5% rests with the top ten. Sequenced material: peripheral blood, taken on day 0 of AZD1222 vaccination. The chain links TRBV28 to TRBJ1-5; weak D call: TRBD1 (6 bases). This sequence was found in an adult in good health. CDR3 bases: TGTGCCAGCAGTTACGGGGGGGCTCAGCCCCAGCATTTT. Translated: CASSYGGAQPQHF.